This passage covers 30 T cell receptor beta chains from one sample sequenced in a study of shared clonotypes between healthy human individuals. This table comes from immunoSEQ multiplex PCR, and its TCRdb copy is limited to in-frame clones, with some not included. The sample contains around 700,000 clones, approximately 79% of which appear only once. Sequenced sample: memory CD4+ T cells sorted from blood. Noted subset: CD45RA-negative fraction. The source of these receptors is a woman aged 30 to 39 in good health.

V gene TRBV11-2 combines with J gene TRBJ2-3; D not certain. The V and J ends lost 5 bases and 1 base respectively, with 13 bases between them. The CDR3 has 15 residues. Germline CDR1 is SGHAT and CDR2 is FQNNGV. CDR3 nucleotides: TGTGCCAGCAGCCGCACTTCAGCCCGCACAGATACGCAGTATTTT. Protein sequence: CASSRTSARTDTQYF.

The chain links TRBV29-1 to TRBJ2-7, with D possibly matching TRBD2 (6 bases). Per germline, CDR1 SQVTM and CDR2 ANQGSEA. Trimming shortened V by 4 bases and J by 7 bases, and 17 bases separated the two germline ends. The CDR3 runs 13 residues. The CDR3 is CSVVRGTGGEQYF. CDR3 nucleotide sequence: TGCAGCGTTGTCCGGGGGACCGGCGGGGAGCAGTACTTC.

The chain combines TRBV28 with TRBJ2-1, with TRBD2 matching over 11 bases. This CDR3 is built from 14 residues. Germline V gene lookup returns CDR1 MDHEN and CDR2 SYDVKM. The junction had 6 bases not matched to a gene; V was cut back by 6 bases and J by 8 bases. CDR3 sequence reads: CASRLAGEFDEQFF. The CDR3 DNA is TGTGCCAGCAGACTAGCGGGAGAATTTGATGAGCAGTTCTTC.

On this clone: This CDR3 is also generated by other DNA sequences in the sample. CDR3: CASSDETSYEQYF. The CDR3 nucleotides read TGTGCCAGCAGTGATGAAACGTCCTACGAGCAGTACTTC. The gene calls are TRBV25-1 and TRBJ2-7, with no clear D. Germline CDR1 reads MGHDK; CDR2 reads SYGVNS. V shed 3 bases and J shed 1 base, with 7 bases lying between them. CDR3 length equals 13 residues.

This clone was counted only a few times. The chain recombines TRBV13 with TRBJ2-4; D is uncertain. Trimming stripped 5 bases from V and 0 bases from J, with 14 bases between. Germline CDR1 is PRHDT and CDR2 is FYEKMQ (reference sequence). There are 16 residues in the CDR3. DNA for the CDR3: TGTGCCAGCAGCCAGAGGAGCAATATAGCCAAAAACATTCAGTACTTC. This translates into CASSQRSNIAKNIQYF.

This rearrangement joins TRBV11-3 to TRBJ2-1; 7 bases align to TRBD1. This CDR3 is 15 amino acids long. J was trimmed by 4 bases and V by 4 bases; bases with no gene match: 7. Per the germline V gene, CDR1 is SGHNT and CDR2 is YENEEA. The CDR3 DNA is TGTGCCAGCAGCTCGACAGGGAATGAGTACAATGAGCAGTTCTTC. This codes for CASSSTGNEYNEQFF. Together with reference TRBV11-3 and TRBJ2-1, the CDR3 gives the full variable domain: EAGVVQSPRYKIIEKKQPVAFWCNPISGHNTLYWYLQNLGQGPELLIRYENEEAVDDSQLPKDRFSAERLKGVDSTLKIQPAELGDSAVYLCASSSTGNEYNEQFFGPGTRLTVL.

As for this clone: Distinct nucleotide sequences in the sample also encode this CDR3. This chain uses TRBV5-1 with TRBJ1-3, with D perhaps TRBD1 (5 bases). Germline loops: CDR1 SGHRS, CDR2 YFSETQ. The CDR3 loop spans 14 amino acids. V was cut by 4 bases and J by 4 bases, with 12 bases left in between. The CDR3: CASSGGTDGNTIYF. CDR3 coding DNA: TGCGCCAGCAGCGGGGGGACGGACGGAAACACCATATATTTT.

CDR3 sequence (DNA): TGTGCCAGCAGTGAAGGGTACCAGCAGTTCTTC. This translates into CASSEGYQQFF. This chain links TRBV6-1 with TRBJ2-1; no definite D call. This CDR3 spans 11 amino acids. The V end was cut by 1 base, the J end by 11 bases, with 6 bases between. Germline V CDR1 and CDR2: MNHNS, SASEGT.

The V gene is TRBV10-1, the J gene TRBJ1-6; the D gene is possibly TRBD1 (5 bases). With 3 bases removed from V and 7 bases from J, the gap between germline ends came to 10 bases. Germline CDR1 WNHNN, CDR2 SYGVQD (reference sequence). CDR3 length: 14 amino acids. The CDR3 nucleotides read TGCGCCAGCAGTGAATCCAGGGCCAATTCACCCCTCCACTTT. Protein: CASSESRANSPLHF.

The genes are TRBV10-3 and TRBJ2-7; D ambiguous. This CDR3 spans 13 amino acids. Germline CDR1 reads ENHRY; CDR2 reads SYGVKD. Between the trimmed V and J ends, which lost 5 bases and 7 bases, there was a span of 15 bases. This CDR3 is CAISLVGAGEQYF. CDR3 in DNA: TGTGCCATCAGTCTGGTTGGAGCAGGAGAGCAGTACTTC.

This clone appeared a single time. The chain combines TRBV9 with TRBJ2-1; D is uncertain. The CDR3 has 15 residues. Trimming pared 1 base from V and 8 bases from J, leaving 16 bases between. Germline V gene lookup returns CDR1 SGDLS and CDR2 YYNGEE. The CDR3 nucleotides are TGTGCCAGCAGCGTAAGAGACTTCCCCGACGATGAGCAGTTCTTC. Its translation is CASSVRDFPDDEQFF.

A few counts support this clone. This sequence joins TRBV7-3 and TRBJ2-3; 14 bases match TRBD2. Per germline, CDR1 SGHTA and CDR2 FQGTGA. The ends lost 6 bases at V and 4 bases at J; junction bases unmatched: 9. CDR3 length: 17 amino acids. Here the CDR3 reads CASSPRLAGGSADTQYF. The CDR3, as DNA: TGTGCCAGCAGTCCTCGACTAGCGGGAGGGTCCGCAGATACGCAGTATTTT.

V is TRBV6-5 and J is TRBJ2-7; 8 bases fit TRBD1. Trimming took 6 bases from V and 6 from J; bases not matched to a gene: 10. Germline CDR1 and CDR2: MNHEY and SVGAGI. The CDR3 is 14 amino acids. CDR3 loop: CASRKPQGAGEQYF. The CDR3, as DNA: TGTGCCAGCAGGAAACCTCAGGGGGCAGGCGAGCAGTACTTC.

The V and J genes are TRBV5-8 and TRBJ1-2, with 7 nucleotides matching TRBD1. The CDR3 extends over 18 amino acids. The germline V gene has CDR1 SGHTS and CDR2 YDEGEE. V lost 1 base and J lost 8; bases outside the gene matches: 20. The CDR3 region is CASSLSWGQWLSVVGYTF. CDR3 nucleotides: TGTGCCAGCAGCTTGTCCTGGGGACAGTGGTTATCAGTCGTGGGCTACACCTTC. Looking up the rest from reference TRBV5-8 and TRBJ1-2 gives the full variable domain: EAGVTQSPTHLIKTRGQQATLRCSPISGHTSVYWYQQALGLGLQFLLWYDEGEERNRGNFPPRFSGRQFPNYSSELNVNALELEDSALYLCASSLSWGQWLSVVGYTFGSGTRLTVV.

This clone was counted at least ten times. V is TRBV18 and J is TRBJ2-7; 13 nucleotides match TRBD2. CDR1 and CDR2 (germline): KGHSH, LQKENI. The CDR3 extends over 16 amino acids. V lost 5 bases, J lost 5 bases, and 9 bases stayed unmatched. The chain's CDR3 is CASSDRTSGSSDEQYF. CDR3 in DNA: TGTGCCAGCTCAGACAGGACTAGCGGGAGTTCGGACGAGCAGTACTTC.

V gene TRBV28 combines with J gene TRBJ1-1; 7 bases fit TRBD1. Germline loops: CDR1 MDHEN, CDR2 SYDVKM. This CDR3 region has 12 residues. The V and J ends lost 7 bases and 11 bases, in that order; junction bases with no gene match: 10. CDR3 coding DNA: TGTGCCAGCAAACCTCGGGACAGTTCCGCTTTCTTT. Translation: CASKPRDSSAFF.

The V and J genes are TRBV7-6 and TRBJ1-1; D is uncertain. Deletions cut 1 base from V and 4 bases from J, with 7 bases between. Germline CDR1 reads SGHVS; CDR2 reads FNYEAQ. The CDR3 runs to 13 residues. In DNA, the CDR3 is TGTGCCAGCAGCTTAGATCCGAGCACTGAAGCTTTCTTT. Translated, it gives CASSLDPSTEAFF.

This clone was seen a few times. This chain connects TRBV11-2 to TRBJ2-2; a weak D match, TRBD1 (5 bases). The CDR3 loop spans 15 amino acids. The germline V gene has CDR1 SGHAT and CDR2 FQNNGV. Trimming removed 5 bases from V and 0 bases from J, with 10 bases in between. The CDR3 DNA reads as TGTGCCAGCAGCCCTTCGACAGCGAACACCGGGGAGCTGTTTTTT. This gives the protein CASSPSTANTGELFF. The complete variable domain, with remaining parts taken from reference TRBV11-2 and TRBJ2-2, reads EAGVAQSPRYKIIEKRQSVAFWCNPISGHATLYWYQQILGQGPKLLIQFQNNGVVDDSQLPKDRFSAERLKGVDSTLKIQPAKLEDSAVYLCASSPSTANTGELFFGEGSRLTVL.

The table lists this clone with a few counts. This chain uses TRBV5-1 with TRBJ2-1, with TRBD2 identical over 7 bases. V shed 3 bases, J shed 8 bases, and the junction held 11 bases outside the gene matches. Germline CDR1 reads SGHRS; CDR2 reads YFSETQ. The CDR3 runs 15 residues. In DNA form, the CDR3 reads TGCGCCAGCAGCTGGCGGGAGCCGACTCTCTATGAGCAGTTCTTC. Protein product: CASSWREPTLYEQFF.

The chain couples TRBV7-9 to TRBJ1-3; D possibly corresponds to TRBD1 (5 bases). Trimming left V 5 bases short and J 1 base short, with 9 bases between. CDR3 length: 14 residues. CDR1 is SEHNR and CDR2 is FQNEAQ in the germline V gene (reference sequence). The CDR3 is CASSPGTSGNTIYF. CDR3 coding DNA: TGTGCCAGCAGCCCCGGGACTTCTGGAAACACCATATATTTT.

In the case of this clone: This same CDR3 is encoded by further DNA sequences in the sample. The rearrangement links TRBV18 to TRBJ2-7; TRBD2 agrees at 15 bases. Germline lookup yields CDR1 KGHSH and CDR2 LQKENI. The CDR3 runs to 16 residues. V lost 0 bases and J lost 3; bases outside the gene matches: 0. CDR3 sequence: CASSPPGLAGGYEQYF. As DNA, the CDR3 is TGTGCCAGCTCACCACCGGGACTAGCGGGGGGCTACGAGCAGTACTTC.

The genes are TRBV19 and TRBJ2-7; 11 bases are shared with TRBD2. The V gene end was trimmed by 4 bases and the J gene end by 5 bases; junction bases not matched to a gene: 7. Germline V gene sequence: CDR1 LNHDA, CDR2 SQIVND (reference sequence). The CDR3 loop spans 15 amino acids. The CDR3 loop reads CASSTALAGVDEQYF. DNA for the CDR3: TGTGCCAGTAGTACGGCACTAGCGGGAGTTGACGAGCAGTACTTC.

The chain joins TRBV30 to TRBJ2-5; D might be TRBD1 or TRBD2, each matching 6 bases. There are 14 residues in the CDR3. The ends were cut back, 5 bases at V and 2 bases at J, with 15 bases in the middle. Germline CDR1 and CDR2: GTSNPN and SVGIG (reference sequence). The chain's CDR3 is CAWALRGLQETQYF. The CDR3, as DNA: TGTGCCTGGGCGCTCAGGGGACTTCAAGAGACCCAGTACTTC.

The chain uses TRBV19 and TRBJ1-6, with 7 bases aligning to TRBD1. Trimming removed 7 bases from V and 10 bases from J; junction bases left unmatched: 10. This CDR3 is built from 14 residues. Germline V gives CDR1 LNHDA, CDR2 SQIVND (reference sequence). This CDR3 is CASTPTGSFSPLHF. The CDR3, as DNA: TGTGCCAGTACCCCGACAGGGAGCTTCTCACCCCTCCACTTT.

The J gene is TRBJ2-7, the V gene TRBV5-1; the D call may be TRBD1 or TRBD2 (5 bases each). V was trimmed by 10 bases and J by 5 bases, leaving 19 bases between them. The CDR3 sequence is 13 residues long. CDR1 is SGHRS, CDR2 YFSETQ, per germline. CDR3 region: CASSGAFNDEQYF. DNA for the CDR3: TGCGCCTCTTCCGGGGCCTTTAACGACGAGCAGTACTTC.

This CDR3 is CASSPSSGMYNEQFF. The CDR3 DNA sequence: TGTGCCAGCAGCCCGTCTAGCGGGATGTACAATGAGCAGTTCTTC. The chain has TRBV7-3 and TRBJ2-1; 9 bases line up with TRBD2. The CDR3 is made up of 15 amino acids. V lost 5 bases, J lost 4 bases, and 6 bases stayed unmatched. Germline loops: CDR1 SGHTA, CDR2 FQGTGA. The variable domain in full, with the rest retrieved from reference TRBV7-3 and TRBJ2-1, is GAGVSQTPSNKVTEKGKYVELRCDPISGHTALYWYRQSLGQGPEFLIYFQGTGAADDSGLPNDRFFAVRPEGSVSTLKIQRTERGDSAVYLCASSPSSGMYNEQFFGPGTRLTVL.

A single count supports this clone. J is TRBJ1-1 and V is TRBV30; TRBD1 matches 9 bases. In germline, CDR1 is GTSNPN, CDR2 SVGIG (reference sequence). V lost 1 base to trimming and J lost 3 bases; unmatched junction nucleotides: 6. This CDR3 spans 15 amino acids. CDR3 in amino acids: CAWSGSQGADTEAFF. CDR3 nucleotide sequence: TGTGCCTGGAGTGGGTCACAGGGGGCGGACACTGAAGCTTTCTTT.

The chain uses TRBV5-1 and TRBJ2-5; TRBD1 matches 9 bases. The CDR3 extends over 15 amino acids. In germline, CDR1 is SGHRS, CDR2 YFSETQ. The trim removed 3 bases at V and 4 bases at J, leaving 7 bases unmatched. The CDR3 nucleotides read TGCGCCAGCAGCTCGGGACAGGGTGTAAGAGAGACCCAGTACTTC. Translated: CASSSGQGVRETQYF.

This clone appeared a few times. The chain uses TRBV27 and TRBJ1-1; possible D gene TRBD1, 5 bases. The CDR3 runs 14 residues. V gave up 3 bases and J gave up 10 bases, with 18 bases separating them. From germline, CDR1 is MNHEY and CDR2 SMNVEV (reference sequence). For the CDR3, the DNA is TGTGCCAGCAGTTTTCCGGGGGTGGGGGGTACAGCTTTCTTT. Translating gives CASSFPGVGGTAFF.

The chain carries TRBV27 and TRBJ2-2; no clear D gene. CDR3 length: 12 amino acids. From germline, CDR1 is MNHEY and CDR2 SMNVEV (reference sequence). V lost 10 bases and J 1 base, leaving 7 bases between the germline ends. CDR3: CATGRNTGELFF. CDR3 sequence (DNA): TGTGCCACCGGTCGGAACACCGGGGAGCTGTTTTTT.